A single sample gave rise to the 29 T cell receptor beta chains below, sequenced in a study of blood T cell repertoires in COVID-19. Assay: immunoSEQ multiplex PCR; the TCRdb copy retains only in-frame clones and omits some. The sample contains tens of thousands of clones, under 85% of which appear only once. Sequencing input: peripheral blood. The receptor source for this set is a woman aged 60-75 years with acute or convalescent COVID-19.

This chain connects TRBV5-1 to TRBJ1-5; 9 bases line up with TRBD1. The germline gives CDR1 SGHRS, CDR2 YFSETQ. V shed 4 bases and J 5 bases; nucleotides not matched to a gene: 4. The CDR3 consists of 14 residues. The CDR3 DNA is TGCGCCAGCAGCGAAGGACAGGGGTATCAGCCCCAGCATTTT. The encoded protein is CASSEGQGYQPQHF.

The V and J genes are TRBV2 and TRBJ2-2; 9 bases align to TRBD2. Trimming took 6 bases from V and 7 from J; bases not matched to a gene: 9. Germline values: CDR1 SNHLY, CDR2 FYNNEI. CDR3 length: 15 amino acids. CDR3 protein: CASSSGLAMGGELFF. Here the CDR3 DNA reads TGTGCCAGCAGCTCAGGACTAGCGATGGGCGGGGAGCTGTTTTTT.

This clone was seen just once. CDR3 sequence (DNA): TGTGCCAGCAGCACCTCTGGGACAGGGCAGCGGTATGGCTACACCTTC. Translating it yields CASSTSGTGQRYGYTF. The rearrangement links TRBV6-6 to TRBJ1-2, with 9 positions matching TRBD1. V shed 6 bases, J shed 5 bases, and the junction held 13 bases outside the gene matches. The CDR3 is 16 residues long. CDR1 MNHNY and CDR2 SVGAGI come from the germline V gene (reference sequence).

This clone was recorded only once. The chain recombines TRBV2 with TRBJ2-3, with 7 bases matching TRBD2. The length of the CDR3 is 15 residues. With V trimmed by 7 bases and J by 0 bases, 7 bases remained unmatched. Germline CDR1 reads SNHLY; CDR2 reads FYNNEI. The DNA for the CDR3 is TGTGCCAGCACTCTTCTTAGCGGGAGCACAGATACGCAGTATTTT. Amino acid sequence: CASTLLSGSTDTQYF.

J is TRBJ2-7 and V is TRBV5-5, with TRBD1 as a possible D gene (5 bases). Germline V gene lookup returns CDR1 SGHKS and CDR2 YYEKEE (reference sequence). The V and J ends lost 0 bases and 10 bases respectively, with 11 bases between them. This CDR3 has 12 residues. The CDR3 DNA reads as TGTGCCAGCAGCTTGGACGACAGAAGTCAGTACTTC. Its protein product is CASSLDDRSQYF.

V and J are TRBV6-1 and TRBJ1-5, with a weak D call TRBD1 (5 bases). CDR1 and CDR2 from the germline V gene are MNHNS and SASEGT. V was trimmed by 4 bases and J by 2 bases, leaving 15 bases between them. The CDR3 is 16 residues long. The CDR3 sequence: CASSARTGGGNQPQHF. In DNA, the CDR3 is TGTGCCAGCAGTGCACGGACCGGAGGGGGCAATCAGCCCCAGCATTTT.

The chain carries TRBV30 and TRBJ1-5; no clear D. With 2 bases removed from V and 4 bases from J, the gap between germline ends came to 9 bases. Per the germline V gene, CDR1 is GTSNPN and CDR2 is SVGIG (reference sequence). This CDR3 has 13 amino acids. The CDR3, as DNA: TGTGCCTGGAGTTACAGAGATAATCAGCCCCAGCATTTT. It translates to CAWSYRDNQPQHF. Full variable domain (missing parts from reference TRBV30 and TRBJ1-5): SQTIHQWPATLVQPVGSPLSLECTVEGTSNPNLYWYRQAAGRGLQLLFYSVGIGQISSEVPQNLSASRPQDRQFILSSKKLLLSDSGFYLCAWSYRDNQPQHFGDGTRLSIL.

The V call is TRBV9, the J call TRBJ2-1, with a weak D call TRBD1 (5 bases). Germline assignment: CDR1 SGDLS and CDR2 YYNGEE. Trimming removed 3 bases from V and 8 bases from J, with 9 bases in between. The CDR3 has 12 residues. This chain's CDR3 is CASSAQADEQFF. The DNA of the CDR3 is TGTGCCAGCAGCGCACAGGCAGATGAGCAGTTCTTC.

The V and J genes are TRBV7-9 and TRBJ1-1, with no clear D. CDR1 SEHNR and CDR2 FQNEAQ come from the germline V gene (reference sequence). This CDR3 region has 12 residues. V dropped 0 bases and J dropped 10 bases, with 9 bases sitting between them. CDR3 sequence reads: CASSLAGEGAFF. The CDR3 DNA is TGTGCCAGCAGCTTAGCCGGGGAGGGAGCTTTCTTT.

CDR3 protein: CASSEQQGAAGYTF. The CDR3 region has the DNA TGTGCCAGCAGTGAACAACAGGGGGCTGCTGGCTACACCTTC. This chain joins TRBV6-1 and TRBJ1-2; TRBD1 aligns across 9 bases. CDR3 length: 14 amino acids. CDR1 is MNHNS, CDR2 SASEGT, per germline. V shed 2 bases, J shed 7 bases, and the junction held 5 bases outside the gene matches.

The CDR3 nucleotides read TGTGCCAGCAGCAATAGACAGGTGGAAGAGACCCAGTACTTC. Protein: CASSNRQVEETQYF. The chain recombines TRBV21-1 with TRBJ2-5; TRBD1 is taken as the D call from the table, unchecked against the DNA. TRBV21-1 is tagged as a pseudogene. The CDR3 is made up of 14 amino acids.

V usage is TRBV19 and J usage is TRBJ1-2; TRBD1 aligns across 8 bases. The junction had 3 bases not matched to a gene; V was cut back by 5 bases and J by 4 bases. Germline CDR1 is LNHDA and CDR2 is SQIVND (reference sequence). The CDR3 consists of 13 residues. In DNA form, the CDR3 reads TGTGCCAGTAGTGAAACAGGGGGCTATGGCTACACCTTC. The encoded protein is CASSETGGYGYTF.

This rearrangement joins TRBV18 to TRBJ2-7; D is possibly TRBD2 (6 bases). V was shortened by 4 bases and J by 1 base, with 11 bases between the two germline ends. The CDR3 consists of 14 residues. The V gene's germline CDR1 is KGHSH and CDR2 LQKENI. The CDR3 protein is CASSLSGGSYEQYF. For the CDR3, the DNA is TGTGCCAGCTCACTGTCCGGAGGGTCCTACGAGCAGTACTTC. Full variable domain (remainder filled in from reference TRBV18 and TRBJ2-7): NAGVMQNPRHLVRRRGQEARLRCSPMKGHSHVYWYRQLPEEGLKFMVYLQKENIIDESGMPKERFSAEFPKEGPSILRIQQVVRGDSAAYFCASSLSGGSYEQYFGPGTRLTVT.

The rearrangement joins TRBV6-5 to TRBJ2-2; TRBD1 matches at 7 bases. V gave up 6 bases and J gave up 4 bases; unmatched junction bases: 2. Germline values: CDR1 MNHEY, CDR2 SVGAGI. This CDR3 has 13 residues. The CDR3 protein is CASRGTVTGELFF. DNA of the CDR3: TGTGCCAGCAGGGGGACAGTCACCGGGGAGCTGTTTTTT.

CDR3: CSARPQGKQYF. CDR3 coding DNA: TGCAGTGCTAGACCTCAGGGAAAGCAGTACTTC. The V gene is TRBV20-1, the J gene TRBJ2-7, with D possibly matching TRBD1 (5 bases). The V end lost 2 bases, the J end lost 8 bases, and 10 bases lay between the germline ends. CDR1 is DFQATT and CDR2 is SNEGSKA in the germline V gene (reference sequence). The CDR3 consists of 11 residues.

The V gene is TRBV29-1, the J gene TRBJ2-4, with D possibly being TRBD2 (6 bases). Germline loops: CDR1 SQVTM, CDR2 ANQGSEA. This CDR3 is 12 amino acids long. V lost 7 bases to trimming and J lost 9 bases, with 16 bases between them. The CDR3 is CSAARGGGIQYF. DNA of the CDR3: TGCAGCGCTGCGAGGGGAGGCGGCATTCAGTACTTC.

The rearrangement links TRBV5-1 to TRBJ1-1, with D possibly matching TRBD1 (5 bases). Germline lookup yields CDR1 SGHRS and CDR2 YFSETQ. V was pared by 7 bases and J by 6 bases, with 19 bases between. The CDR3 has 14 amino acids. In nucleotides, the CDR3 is TGCGCCAGCCACCCCCGGCACCTGACAGCTGAAGCTTTCTTT. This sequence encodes CASHPRHLTAEAFF.

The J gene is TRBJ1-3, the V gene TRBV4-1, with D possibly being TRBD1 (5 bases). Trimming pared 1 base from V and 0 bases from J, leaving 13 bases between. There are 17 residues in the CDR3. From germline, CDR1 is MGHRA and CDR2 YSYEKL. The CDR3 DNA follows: TGCGCCAGCAGCCAAGTTGGAGGGGCCGTCTCTGGAAACACCATATATTTT. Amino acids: CASSQVGGAVSGNTIYF.

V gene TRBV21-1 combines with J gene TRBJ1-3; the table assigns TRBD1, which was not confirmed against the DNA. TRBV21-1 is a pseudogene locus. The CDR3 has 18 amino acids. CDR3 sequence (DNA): TGTGCCAGCAGCAAAGCGCAGGACAGGAGGCTAAAGGAAAACACCATATATTTT. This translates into CASSKAQDRRLKENTIYF.

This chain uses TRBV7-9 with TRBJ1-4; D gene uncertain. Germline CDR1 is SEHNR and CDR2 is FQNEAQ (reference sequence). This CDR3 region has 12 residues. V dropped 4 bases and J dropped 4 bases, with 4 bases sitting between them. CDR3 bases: TGTGCCAGCAGCTCGGGTAATGAAAAACTGTTTTTT. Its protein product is CASSSGNEKLFF.

CDR3 region: CASSFRGNSPLHF. The CDR3 nucleotides are TGTGCCAGCAGTTTTCGGGGAAATTCACCCCTCCACTTT. V gene TRBV12-3 or TRBV12-4 combines with J gene TRBJ1-6, with no clear D. Trimming took 3 bases from V and 7 from J, leaving 7 bases between them. CDR3 size: 13 residues.

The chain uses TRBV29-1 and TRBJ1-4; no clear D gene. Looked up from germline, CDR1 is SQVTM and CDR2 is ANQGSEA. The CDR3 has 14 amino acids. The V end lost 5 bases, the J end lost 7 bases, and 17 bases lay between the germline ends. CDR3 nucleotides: TGCAGCGTTTCAACCCCGGGTCCACGTGAAAAACTGTTTTTT. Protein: CSVSTPGPREKLFF.

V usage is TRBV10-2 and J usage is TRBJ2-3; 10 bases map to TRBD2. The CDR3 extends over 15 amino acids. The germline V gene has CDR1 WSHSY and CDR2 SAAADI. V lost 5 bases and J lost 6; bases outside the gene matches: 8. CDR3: CASSRLAGGRDTQYF. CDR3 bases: TGCGCCAGCAGTCGGTTAGCGGGGGGTCGGGATACGCAGTATTTT.

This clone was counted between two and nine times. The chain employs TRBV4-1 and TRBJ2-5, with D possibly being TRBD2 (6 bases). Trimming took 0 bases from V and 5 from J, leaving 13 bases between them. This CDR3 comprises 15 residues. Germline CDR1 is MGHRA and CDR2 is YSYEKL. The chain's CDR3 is CASSQDGTSTETQYF. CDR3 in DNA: TGCGCCAGCAGCCAAGATGGTACTAGCACGGAGACCCAGTACTTC.

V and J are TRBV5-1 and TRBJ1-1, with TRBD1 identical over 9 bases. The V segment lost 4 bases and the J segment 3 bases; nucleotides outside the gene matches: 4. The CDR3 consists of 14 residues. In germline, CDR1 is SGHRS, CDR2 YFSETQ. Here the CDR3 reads CASSPGQGYTEAFF. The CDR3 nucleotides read TGCGCCAGCAGCCCGGGACAGGGCTACACTGAAGCTTTCTTT.

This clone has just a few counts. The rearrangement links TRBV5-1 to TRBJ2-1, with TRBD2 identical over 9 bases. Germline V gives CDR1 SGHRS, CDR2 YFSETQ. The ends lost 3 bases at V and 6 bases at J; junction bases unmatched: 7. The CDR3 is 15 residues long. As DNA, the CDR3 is TGCGCCAGCAGCTCCGGGACTAGCACCTCCAATGAGCAGTTCTTC. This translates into CASSSGTSTSNEQFF.

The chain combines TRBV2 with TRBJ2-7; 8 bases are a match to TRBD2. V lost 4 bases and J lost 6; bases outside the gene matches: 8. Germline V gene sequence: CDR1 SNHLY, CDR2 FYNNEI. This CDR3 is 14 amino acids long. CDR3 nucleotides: TGTGCCAGCAGTGGAAGACTAGCGATCTCCGAGCAGTACTTC. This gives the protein CASSGRLAISEQYF.

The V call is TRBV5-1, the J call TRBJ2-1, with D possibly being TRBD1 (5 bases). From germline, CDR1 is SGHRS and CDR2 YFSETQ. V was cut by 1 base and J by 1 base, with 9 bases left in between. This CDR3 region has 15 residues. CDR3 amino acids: CASSLRPGSYNEQFF. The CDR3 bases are TGCGCCAGCAGCTTGAGGCCAGGGTCCTACAATGAGCAGTTCTTC.

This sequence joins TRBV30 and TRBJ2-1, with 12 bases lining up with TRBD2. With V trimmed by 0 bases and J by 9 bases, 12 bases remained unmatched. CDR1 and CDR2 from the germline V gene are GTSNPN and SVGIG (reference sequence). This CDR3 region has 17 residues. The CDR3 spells CAWSVPRTSGEEGEQFF. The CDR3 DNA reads TGTGCCTGGAGTGTACCGCGGACTAGCGGGGAGGAGGGTGAGCAGTTCTTC.